Following are 21 T cell receptor beta chains from one sample sequenced in a study of cytomegalovirus exposure and HLA in healthy donors (dated by TCRdb to 2016 to 2017). The library was made by the immunoSEQ multiplex PCR assay. For the multiplex PCR, a mixture combining 60 forward primers for TCR Vbeta segments and 13 reverse primers for TCR Jbeta segments was used. TCRdb carries this immuneACCESS record with in-frame sequences only. Its versions omit some clonotypes, under half of them owing to an unresolved V gene in the studies checked, with the rest unexplained. The sample table holds roughly 170,000 clones, of which approximately 80% were seen once. Of the sample, under 0.8% falls within the top ten clones. Sequenced: PBMCs. Receptors were obtained from a boy between 10 and 17 years old in good health and CMV-seronegative.

CDR3: CASSLRGSSYNEQFF. In DNA, the CDR3 is TGTGCCAGCAGCTTACGAGGGAGCTCCTACAATGAGCAGTTCTTC. The chain uses TRBV7-9 and TRBJ2-1; a possible D gene is TRBD2 (5 bases). V was clipped by 2 bases and J by 0 bases, with 8 bases between them. CDR3 size: 15 residues. Germline assignment: CDR1 SEHNR and CDR2 FQNEAQ (reference sequence).

This clone was detected once. The chain has TRBV9 and TRBJ1-5, with a possible D match to TRBD1 (6 bases). V was cut by 2 bases and J by 7 bases, with 10 bases left in between. CDR1 is SGDLS and CDR2 is YYNGEE in the germline V gene. This CDR3 comprises 13 residues. In DNA, the CDR3 is TGTGCCAGCAGCGTCGGCAGGGGCCAGCCCCAGCATTTT. The encoded protein is CASSVGRGQPQHF.

This clone has a single count. The chain has TRBV6-4 and TRBJ1-1, with D perhaps matching TRBD1 (6 bases). V was shortened by 6 bases and J by 3 bases, with 14 bases between the two germline ends. CDR3 length: 14 amino acids. Germline V gene data show CDR1 as MRHNA and CDR2 as SNTAGT. The CDR3 DNA reads TGTGCCAGCAGGAACAGGGCCGGTTACACTGAAGCTTTCTTT. This gives the protein CASRNRAGYTEAFF.

To note about this clone: Different DNA sequences within this sample yield the same CDR3. This rearrangement joins TRBV6-4 to TRBJ1-2; D is possibly TRBD1 (5 bases). Germline CDR1 is MRHNA and CDR2 is SNTAGT. V was clipped by 3 bases and J by 6 bases, with 11 bases between them. This CDR3 region has 13 residues. CDR3 sequence reads: CASSEGEGDGYTF. The CDR3 nucleotides read TGTGCCAGCAGTGAGGGGGAGGGAGATGGCTACACCTTC.

The CDR3, as DNA: TGCAGCGTGGACCCGGCGGGGACCCTCCACAATGAGCAGTTCTTC. Translation: CSVDPAGTLHNEQFF. The chain recombines TRBV29-1 with TRBJ2-1; TRBD2 is a possible D gene (6 bases). The CDR3 is 15 residues long. Germline V gives CDR1 SQVTM, CDR2 ANQGSEA. V dropped 6 bases and J dropped 5 bases, with 20 bases sitting between them.

This chain links TRBV7-9 with TRBJ1-5, with D unresolved. Trimming left V 5 bases short and J 2 bases short, with 16 bases between. Germline-derived CDR1 and CDR2 are SEHNR and FQNEAQ (reference sequence). CDR3 size: 16 residues. The CDR3 loop is CASSPAGSGGNQPQHF. The CDR3 bases are TGTGCCAGCAGCCCCGCGGGTAGCGGTGGCAATCAGCCCCAGCATTTT.

The chain has TRBV7-8 and TRBJ1-1; D remains ambiguous. Trimming removed 5 bases at V and 1 base at J, with 23 bases between. This CDR3 is 18 amino acids long. Germline loops: CDR1 SGHVS, CDR2 FQNEAQ. The CDR3 region is CASSAEWGTWEENTEAFF. The CDR3 DNA follows: TGTGCCAGCAGCGCAGAGTGGGGTACGTGGGAGGAGAACACTGAAGCTTTCTTT.

This chain links TRBV5-1 with TRBJ2-7, with D tentatively TRBD2 (6 bases). There are 14 residues in the CDR3. V was clipped by 5 bases and J by 2 bases, with 14 bases between them. Germline V gives CDR1 SGHRS, CDR2 YFSETQ. The chain's CDR3 is CASRPAGYPYEQYF. The CDR3 nucleotides are TGCGCCAGCAGGCCGGCGGGGTATCCCTACGAGCAGTACTTC.

The J gene is TRBJ1-1, the V gene TRBV28; weak D call: TRBD1 (5 bases). The germline V gene has CDR1 MDHEN and CDR2 SYDVKM. The length of the CDR3 is 13 residues. V was trimmed by 6 bases and J by 2 bases, leaving 10 bases between them. The CDR3 here is CASRSQVNTEAFF. DNA for the CDR3: TGTGCCAGCAGGTCACAGGTTAACACTGAAGCTTTCTTT.

V usage is TRBV4-1 and J usage is TRBJ2-2; 7 nucleotides align to TRBD1. Germline assignment: CDR1 MGHRA and CDR2 YSYEKL. After removal of 1 base from V and 4 bases from J, the junction contained 6 bases not matched to a gene. The CDR3 contains 16 residues. DNA for the CDR3: TGCGCCAGCAGCCAAGGACAGGGTGTTACCACCGGGGAGCTGTTTTTT. Translated, it gives CASSQGQGVTTGELFF.

In its sample, this clone was seen once. V gene TRBV29-1 combines with J gene TRBJ1-4; a weak D match, TRBD1 (5 bases). V lost 0 bases, J lost 2 bases, and 13 bases lay in between. This CDR3 has 16 residues. The germline CDR1 and CDR2 sequences are SQVTM and ANQGSEA. Here the CDR3 reads CSVEDLRGLTNEKLFF. Here the CDR3 DNA reads TGCAGCGTTGAAGATCTAAGGGGATTGACTAATGAAAAACTGTTTTTT. Full variable domain (missing parts from reference TRBV29-1 and TRBJ1-4): SAVISQKPSRDICQRGTSLTIQCQVDSQVTMMFWYRQQPGQSLTLIATANQGSEATYESGFVIDKFPISRPNLTFSTLTVSNMSPEDSSIYLCSVEDLRGLTNEKLFFGSGTQLSVL.

The chain uses TRBV19 and TRBJ1-3; D is ambiguous. The V gene's germline CDR1 is LNHDA and CDR2 SQIVND (reference sequence). The CDR3 has 16 amino acids. V was clipped by 3 bases and J by 0 bases, with 12 bases between them. CDR3 sequence (DNA): TGTGCCAGTAGTATCGCCTTACTTAGCTCTGGAAACACCATATATTTT. Translated: CASSIALLSSGNTIYF.

V and J are TRBV5-1 and TRBJ1-1; TRBD1 agrees at 8 bases. CDR3 length equals 16 residues. The V segment lost 4 bases and the J segment 3 bases; nucleotides outside the gene matches: 11. Germline V lookup: CDR1 SGHRS, CDR2 YFSETQ. CDR3 DNA sequence: TGCGCCAGCAGCCCACACGGGACAGGTGGAGACACTGAAGCTTTCTTT. Its translation is CASSPHGTGGDTEAFF.

This clone has just a few counts. The DNA of the CDR3 is TGTGCCAGCTCACCCCGGCCCGGGGCGAACACCGGGGAGCTGTTTTTT. Its protein product is CASSPRPGANTGELFF. This chain connects TRBV18 to TRBJ2-2; a weak D match, TRBD2 (5 bases). Trimming stripped 3 bases from V and 0 bases from J, with 11 bases between. CDR1 and CDR2 (germline): KGHSH, LQKENI. CDR3 length: 16 residues. The whole variable domain, filled in from reference TRBV18 and TRBJ2-2, reads NAGVMQNPRHLVRRRGQEARLRCSPMKGHSHVYWYRQLPEEGLKFMVYLQKENIIDESGMPKERFSAEFPKEGPSILRIQQVVRGDSAAYFCASSPRPGANTGELFFGEGSRLTVL.

The chain couples TRBV30 to TRBJ1-4; TRBD1 is a possible D gene (6 bases). Trimming stripped 8 bases from V and 5 bases from J, with 12 bases between. Germline V gene lookup returns CDR1 GTSNPN and CDR2 SVGIG (reference sequence). The CDR3 runs to 12 residues. The CDR3 DNA reads TGTGCCGGAAGGACAGAAAATGAAAAACTGTTTTTT. It yields the protein CAGRTENEKLFF.

The rearrangement uses TRBV11-2 and TRBJ1-2, with 9 bases lining up with TRBD1. The V and J ends lost 3 bases and 8 bases, in that order; junction bases with no gene match: 10. The CDR3 has 15 amino acids. CDR1 SGHAT and CDR2 FQNNGV come from the germline V gene. This CDR3 is CASSFKPGQGAGYTF. CDR3 DNA: TGTGCCAGCAGCTTTAAACCGGGACAGGGAGCAGGCTACACCTTC.

The V and J genes are TRBV13 and TRBJ2-7, with 9 bases identical to TRBD1. This CDR3 comprises 15 residues. Trimming removed 2 bases from V and 2 bases from J; junction bases left unmatched: 4. The germline CDR1 and CDR2 sequences are PRHDT and FYEKMQ (reference sequence). CDR3 amino acids: CASSLRQGGTYEQYF. CDR3 bases: TGTGCCAGCAGCTTAAGACAGGGGGGGACCTACGAGCAGTACTTC.

V usage is TRBV7-9 and J usage is TRBJ2-1, with 10 bases matching TRBD2. Trimming took 6 bases from V and 6 from J; bases not matched to a gene: 8. The length of the CDR3 is 15 residues. Germline V gene sequence: CDR1 SEHNR, CDR2 FQNEAQ (reference sequence). CDR3 residues: CASRPAGGGGNEQFF. CDR3 in DNA: TGTGCCAGCAGGCCAGCGGGAGGGGGGGGCAATGAGCAGTTCTTC. Full variable domain (missing parts from reference TRBV7-9 and TRBJ2-1): DTGVSQNPRHKITKRGQNVTFRCDPISEHNRLYWYRQTLGQGPEFLTYFQNEAQLEKSRLLSDRFSAERPKGSFSTLEIQRTEQGDSAMYLCASRPAGGGGNEQFFGPGTRLTVL.

The rearrangement uses TRBV4-2 and TRBJ2-1; 7 bases match TRBD1. J was trimmed by 6 bases and V by 3 bases; bases with no gene match: 8. The CDR3 contains 15 residues. Germline V gives CDR1 LGHNA, CDR2 YNFKEQ. CDR3 nucleotides: TGTGCCAGCAGCCAGACTACCGGGACAGCCAATGAGCAGTTCTTC. It encodes CASSQTTGTANEQFF.

For this clone: Other DNA variants within this sample encode the same CDR3. This sequence joins TRBV7-9 and TRBJ2-3; 7 bases are shared with TRBD1. The CDR3 runs 15 residues. V shed 1 base, J shed 0 bases, and the junction held 1 base outside the gene matches. Germline loops: CDR1 SEHNR, CDR2 FQNEAQ (reference sequence). The CDR3 nucleotides read TGTGCCAGCAGCTTAGGGGACAGAAGCACAGATACGCAGTATTTT. Translation: CASSLGDRSTDTQYF.

This clone showed up just a few times. The chain has TRBV11-3 and TRBJ2-7; 7 nucleotides align to TRBD1. V lost 5 bases, J lost 0 bases, and 10 bases stayed unmatched. CDR1 and CDR2 from the germline V gene are SGHNT and YENEEA. This CDR3 has 16 amino acids. CDR3 in amino acids: CASSGQTGTPSYEQYF. The CDR3 coding sequence is TGTGCCAGCAGCGGACAGACAGGGACACCCTCCTACGAGCAGTACTTC.